One T cell receptor beta chain is described in this entry. Its antigen is as yet unknown. Clones were read by immunoSEQ multiplex PCR, and TCRdb kept only the in-frame ones, dropping some. Of around 45,000 clones in the sample, roughly four fifths were seen once. Indicated time point: recipient sample about 28 days before transplant, after cytoreduction. This specimen belongs to a study of T cell clonotyping in hematopoietic cell transplantation. Across the study: Pretransplant recipient samples were taken after cytoreduction. Overall study findings and caveats: Graft donor and pretransplant recipient Inverse Simpson Index values predicted broader posttransplant TCR diversity.

The starting material was peripheral blood mononuclear cells, obtained before stem cell transplant. The receptor was derived from a man between 60 and 75 years old with myelodysplastic syndrome. Some clones in this sample may be carry-over from other donors' samples.

The CDR3 region has the DNA TGTGCCAGCAGCTTAACGGACAGTGGGGATGGCTACACCTTC. Its translation is CASSLTDSGDGYTF. The chain is built from TRBV11-3 and TRBJ1-2, with D possibly matching TRBD1 (6 bases). This CDR3 comprises 14 residues. CDR1 SGHNT and CDR2 YENEEA come from the germline V gene. Trimming removed 2 bases from V and 6 bases from J, with 13 bases in between.